Detailed here is one T cell receptor (beta chain). The antigen is undetermined. This specimen comes from a study of T cell responses to AZD1222 COVID-19 vaccine. On the study more broadly: Whether given at about 4 or about 12 weeks, second doses were pooled. Study-level points and caveats: Mapped onto spike, vaccine-associated CD4 TCRs spanned it and were dominant at 160-218 and 743-854. White British donors predominated, females outnumbered males, and clonal diversity was possibly underestimated.

The repertoire was sequenced with immunoSEQ multiplex PCR; TCRdb's copy has only in-frame clones and lacks some. The repertoire holds under 150,000 clones, with just over 90% as singletons. This CDR3 region has 12 residues. Looked up from germline, CDR1 is SGHVS and CDR2 is FQNEAQ. V was shortened by 5 bases and J by 6 bases, with 8 bases between the two germline ends. Sequencing used peripheral blood, obtained on day 0 of AZD1222 vaccination. The receptor was derived from an adult in good health. The chain links TRBV7-8 to TRBJ1-5; the D is unclear. CDR3 loop: CASSLTLQPQHF. DNA of the CDR3: TGTGCCAGCAGCCTGACACTTCAGCCCCAGCATTTT. Complete variable domain (other parts from reference TRBV7-8 and TRBJ1-5): GAGVSQSPRYKVAKRGQDVALRCDPISGHVSLFWYQQALGQGPEFLTYFQNEAQLDKSGLPSDRFFAERPEGSVSTLKIQRTQQEDSAVYLCASSLTLQPQHFGDGTRLSIL.